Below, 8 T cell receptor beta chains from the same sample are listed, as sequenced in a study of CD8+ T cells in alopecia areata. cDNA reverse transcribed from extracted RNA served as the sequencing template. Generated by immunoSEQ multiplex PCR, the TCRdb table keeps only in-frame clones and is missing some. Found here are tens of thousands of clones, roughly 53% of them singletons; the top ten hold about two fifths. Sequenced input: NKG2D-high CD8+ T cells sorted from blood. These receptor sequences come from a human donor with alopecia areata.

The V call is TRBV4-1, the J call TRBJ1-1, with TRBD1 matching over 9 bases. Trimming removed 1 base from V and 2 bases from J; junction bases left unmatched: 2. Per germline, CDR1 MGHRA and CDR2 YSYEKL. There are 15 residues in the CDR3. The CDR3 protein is CASSQGTGANTEAFF. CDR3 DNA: TGCGCCAGCAGCCAAGGGACAGGGGCCAACACTGAAGCTTTCTTT.

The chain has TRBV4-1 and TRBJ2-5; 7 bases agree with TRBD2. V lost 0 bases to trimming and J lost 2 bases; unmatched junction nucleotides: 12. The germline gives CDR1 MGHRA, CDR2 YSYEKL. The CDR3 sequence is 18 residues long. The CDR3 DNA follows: TGCGCCAGCAGCCAAGAGGAATGGGGAGGGCCAGGGCAAGAGACCCAGTACTTC. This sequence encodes CASSQEEWGGPGQETQYF.

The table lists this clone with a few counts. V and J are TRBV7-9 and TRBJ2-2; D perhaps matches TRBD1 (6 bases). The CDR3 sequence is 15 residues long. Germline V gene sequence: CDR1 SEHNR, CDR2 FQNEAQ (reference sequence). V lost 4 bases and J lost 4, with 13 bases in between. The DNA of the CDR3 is TGTGCCAGCAGCTCTCCGGGACATTCCACCGGGGAGCTGTTTTTT. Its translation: CASSSPGHSTGELFF.

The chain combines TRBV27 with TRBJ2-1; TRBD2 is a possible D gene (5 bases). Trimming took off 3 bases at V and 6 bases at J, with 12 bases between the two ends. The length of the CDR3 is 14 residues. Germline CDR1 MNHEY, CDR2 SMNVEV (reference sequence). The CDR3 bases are TGTGCCAGCAGTTTCGGGAAGCATTTCAATGAGCAGTTCTTC. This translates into CASSFGKHFNEQFF.

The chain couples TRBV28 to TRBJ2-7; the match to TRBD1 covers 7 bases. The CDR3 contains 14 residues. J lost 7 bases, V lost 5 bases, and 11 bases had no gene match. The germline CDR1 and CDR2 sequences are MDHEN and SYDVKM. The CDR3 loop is CASSGRLRTGEQYF. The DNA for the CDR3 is TGTGCCAGCAGTGGCCGACTAAGGACAGGAGAGCAGTACTTC. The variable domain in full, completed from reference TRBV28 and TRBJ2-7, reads DVKVTQSSRYLVKRTGEKVFLECVQDMDHENMFWYRQDPGLGLRLIYFSYDVKMKEKGDIPEGYSVSREKKERFSLILESASTNQTSMYLCASSGRLRTGEQYFGPGTRLTVT.

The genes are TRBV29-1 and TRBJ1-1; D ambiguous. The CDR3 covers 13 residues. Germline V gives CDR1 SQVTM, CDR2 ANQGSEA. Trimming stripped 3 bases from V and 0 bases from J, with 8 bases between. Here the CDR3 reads CSVEDGLNTEAFF. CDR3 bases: TGCAGCGTTGAGGACGGGTTGAACACTGAAGCTTTCTTT.

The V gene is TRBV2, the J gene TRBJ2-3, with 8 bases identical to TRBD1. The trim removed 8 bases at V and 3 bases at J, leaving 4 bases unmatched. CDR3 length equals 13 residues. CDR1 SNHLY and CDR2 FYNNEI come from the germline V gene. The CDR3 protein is CASEDRATDTQYF. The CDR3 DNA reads TGTGCCAGCGAGGACAGGGCAACAGATACGCAGTATTTT.

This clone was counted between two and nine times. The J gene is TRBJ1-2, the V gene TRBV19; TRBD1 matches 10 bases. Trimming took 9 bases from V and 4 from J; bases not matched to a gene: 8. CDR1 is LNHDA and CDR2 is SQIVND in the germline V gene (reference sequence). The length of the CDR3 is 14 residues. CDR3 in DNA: TGTGCCAGCCAGAGGACAGGGGGTATCTATGGCTACACCTTC. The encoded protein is CASQRTGGIYGYTF.